Presented here are 17 T cell receptor beta chains from one specimen sequenced in a study of patients and donors after allogeneic stem cell transplantation. TCRdb used MiXCR to reprocess the RT-PCR reads, holding one entry per CDR3 protein. The sample shows about 74,000 distinct CDR3 sequences, around 27% of them seen only once. What was sequenced was blood, either unsorted or a sorted T cell fraction (not recorded which). These receptors all come from a human donor who was either an allogeneic HSCT recipient or a stem cell or donor lymphocyte infusion donor (not recorded which). It is not recorded whose cells these are; they may come from a transplant donor.

This clonotype occurred a few times. This chain links TRBV20-1 with TRBJ2-1, with a tentative D call TRBD1 (5 bases). The germline V and J ends were trimmed by 4 bases and 3 bases, with 7 bases remaining between them. The CDR3 spans 12 residues. The germline gives CDR1 DFQATT, CDR2 SNEGSKA (reference sequence). As DNA, the CDR3 is TGCAGTGCTACGGACAACTACAATGAGCAGTTCTTC. Translation gives CSATDNYNEQFF.

This sequence joins TRBV9 and TRBJ1-1, with D possibly TRBD1 on 6 matching bases. The CDR3 has 13 amino acids. Germline loops: CDR1 SGDLS, CDR2 YYNGEE. V was cut by 2 bases and J by 5 bases, with 10 bases left in between. CDR3 residues: CASSVTRGTEAFF. The CDR3 region has the DNA TGTGCCAGCAGCGTCACCAGGGGTACTGAAGCTTTCTTT. Full variable domain (rest looked up from reference TRBV9 and TRBJ1-1): DSGVTQTPKHLITATGQRVTLRCSPRSGDLSVYWYQQSLDQGLQFLIQYYNGEERAKGNILERFSAQQFPDLHSELNLSSLELGDSALYFCASSVTRGTEAFFGQGTRLTVV.

The gene calls are TRBV5-1 and TRBJ2-7; perhaps D is TRBD1 or TRBD2 (5 bases each). CDR3 length: 15 amino acids. CDR1 and CDR2 from the germline V gene are SGHRS and YFSETQ. Trimming left V 2 bases short and J 2 bases short, with 14 bases between. The CDR3 protein is CASSFRGDHTYEQYF. CDR3 nucleotide sequence: TGCGCCAGCAGCTTCAGAGGGGACCACACCTACGAGCAGTACTTC.

This clonotype came up many times. The gene calls are TRBV5-1 and TRBJ1-1; 7 bases agree with TRBD1. The CDR3 runs 14 residues. From germline, CDR1 is SGHRS and CDR2 YFSETQ. Trimming removed 1 base from V and 3 bases from J; junction bases left unmatched: 3. The DNA of the CDR3 is TGCGCCAGCAGCTTGAGGGGGCCGGACACTGAAGCTTTCTTT. Translated, it gives CASSLRGPDTEAFF.

This rearrangement joins TRBV4-1 to TRBJ1-5; D remains ambiguous. The CDR3 is 15 amino acids. V was shortened by 3 bases and J by 0 bases, with 9 bases between the two germline ends. CDR1 MGHRA and CDR2 YSYEKL come from the germline V gene. The CDR3 reads CASSQRVYSNQPQHF. CDR3 coding DNA: TGCGCCAGCAGCCAGAGAGTTTATAGCAATCAGCCCCAGCATTTT.

This clonotype was counted ten times or more. The rearrangement links TRBV3-1 to TRBJ2-5; D not certain. V was clipped by 0 bases and J by 7 bases, with 6 bases between them. Germline CDR1 is LGHDT and CDR2 is YNNKEL (reference sequence). The CDR3 runs 12 residues. CDR3 nucleotides: TGTGCCAGCAGCCAAGACTTGACGACCCAGTACTTC. Amino acid sequence: CASSQDLTTQYF.

The chain joins TRBV20-1 to TRBJ2-1; TRBD2 is a possible D gene (5 bases). Germline values: CDR1 DFQATT, CDR2 SNEGSKA (reference sequence). This CDR3 spans 13 amino acids. V was clipped by 6 bases and J by 6 bases, with 15 bases between them. Here the CDR3 DNA reads TGCAGTGCCCGAGGGCCCCAAGCCAATGAGCAGTTCTTC. Its protein is CSARGPQANEQFF.

The rearrangement joins TRBV6-5 to TRBJ2-2; D possibly corresponds to TRBD1 (5 bases). This CDR3 region has 15 residues. The ends were cut back, 2 bases at V and 3 bases at J, with 10 bases in the middle. In germline, CDR1 is MNHEY, CDR2 SVGAGI. The CDR3 DNA is TGTGCCAGCAGTTACATGACAGATTACACCGGGGAGCTGTTTTTT. Amino acids: CASSYMTDYTGELFF.

This clonotype was detected only a few times. This sequence joins TRBV11-2 and TRBJ1-2; TRBD1 might be the D (5 bases). The CDR3 is 14 amino acids. Trimming removed 6 bases at V and 4 bases at J, with 15 bases between. Germline V gives CDR1 SGHAT, CDR2 FQNNGV. The CDR3 region has the DNA TGTGCCAGCAGTCCGGTAAGGGACGGCTATGGCTACACCTTC. Its protein is CASSPVRDGYGYTF.

The chain is built from TRBV7-2 and TRBJ2-3, with 8 bases aligning to TRBD2. CDR3 length: 14 residues. CDR1 and CDR2 (germline): SGHTA, FQGNSA. J was trimmed by 6 bases and V by 6 bases; bases with no gene match: 8. The CDR3 nucleotides read TGTGCCAGCAGACCAGGACTAGCAGGTGATACGCAGTATTTT. Protein product: CASRPGLAGDTQYF.

In this sample, this clonotype is medium-sized (0.01 to 0.1%). The chain joins TRBV12-3 or TRBV12-4 to TRBJ1-5, with D tentatively TRBD1 (5 bases). Trimming removed 2 bases at V and 1 base at J, with 15 bases between. There are 17 residues in the CDR3. DNA for the CDR3: TGTGCCAGCAGTTTACGGGGGGTCGGGGAAAGCAATCAGCCCCAGCATTTT. Translating it yields CASSLRGVGESNQPQHF.

This clonotype has at least ten counts. CDR3 in DNA: TGTGCCAGCAGCCAAGATCGAAGGCAGGGCGACACCGGGGAGCTGTTTTTT. Protein: CASSQDRRQGDTGELFF. The chain employs TRBV3-1 and TRBJ2-2; weak D call: TRBD1 (5 bases). The CDR3 extends over 17 amino acids. Deletions cut 0 bases from V and 3 bases from J, with 14 bases between. Germline CDR1 and CDR2: LGHDT and YNNKEL (reference sequence). The variable domain in full, with the rest retrieved from reference TRBV3-1 and TRBJ2-2, is DTAVSQTPKYLVTQMGNDKSIKCEQNLGHDTMYWYKQDSKKFLKIMFSYNNKELIINETVPNRFSPKSPDKAHLNLHINSLELGDSAVYFCASSQDRRQGDTGELFFGEGSRLTVL.

The chain combines TRBV20-1 with TRBJ2-1, with TRBD1 matching over 8 bases. CDR3 length equals 11 residues. The junction had 9 bases not matched to a gene; V was cut back by 6 bases and J by 14 bases. Germline CDR1 and CDR2: DFQATT and SNEGSKA (reference sequence). For the CDR3, the DNA is TGCAGTGCCCGAGGACAGGGCGTGGAGTTCTTC. Its protein is CSARGQGVEFF.

The genes are TRBV5-4 and TRBJ2-2, with 8 nucleotides matching TRBD2. The CDR3 has 15 amino acids. V was pared by 0 bases and J by 7 bases, with 5 bases of the junction left unmatched. Germline loops: CDR1 SGHNT, CDR2 YYREEE (reference sequence). The CDR3, as DNA: TGTGCCAGCAGCTTGGGGACTAGCTCGCGCGGGGAGCTGTTTTTT. This codes for CASSLGTSSRGELFF.

This clonotype has ten or more counts. This rearrangement joins TRBV5-1 to TRBJ2-7, with TRBD1 matching 9 bases. Trimming cost V 5 bases and J 4 bases; bases outside gene matches: 4. Per germline, CDR1 SGHRS and CDR2 YFSETQ. The CDR3 runs 13 residues. CDR3: CASSTGQGYEQYF. In DNA form, the CDR3 reads TGCGCCAGCAGTACAGGACAGGGGTACGAGCAGTACTTC.

The chain is built from TRBV5-1 and TRBJ2-3; no clear D. The CDR3 spans 14 residues. Germline CDR1 SGHRS, CDR2 YFSETQ. V was cut by 0 bases and J by 2 bases, with 7 bases left in between. CDR3 nucleotide sequence: TGCGCCAGCAGCTTGGGAGGCTACACAGATACGCAGTATTTT. This encodes CASSLGGYTDTQYF.

Only a few counts were recorded for this clonotype. The V and J genes are TRBV5-6 and TRBJ1-2; TRBD1 is a possible D gene (5 bases). V lost 3 bases and J lost 2, with 17 bases in between. The length of the CDR3 is 16 residues. Germline V gene sequence: CDR1 SGHDT, CDR2 YYEEEE. CDR3 DNA: TGTGCCAGCAGCTCCGGTTTCGGGGGAGCGAACTATGGCTACACCTTC. This encodes CASSSGFGGANYGYTF.